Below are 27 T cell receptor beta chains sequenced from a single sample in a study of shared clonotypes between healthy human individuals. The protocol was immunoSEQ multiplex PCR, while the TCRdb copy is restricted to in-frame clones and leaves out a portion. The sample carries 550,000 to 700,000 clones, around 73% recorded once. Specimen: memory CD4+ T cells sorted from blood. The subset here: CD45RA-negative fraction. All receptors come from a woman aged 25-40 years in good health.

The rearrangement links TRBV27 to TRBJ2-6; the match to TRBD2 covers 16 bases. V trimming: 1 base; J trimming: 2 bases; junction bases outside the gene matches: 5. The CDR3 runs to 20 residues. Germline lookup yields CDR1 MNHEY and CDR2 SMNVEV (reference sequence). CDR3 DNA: TGTGCCAGCAGTTTATGGGGGACTAGCGGGAGGGCCACTGGGGCCAACGTCCTGACTTTC. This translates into CASSLWGTSGRATGANVLTF.

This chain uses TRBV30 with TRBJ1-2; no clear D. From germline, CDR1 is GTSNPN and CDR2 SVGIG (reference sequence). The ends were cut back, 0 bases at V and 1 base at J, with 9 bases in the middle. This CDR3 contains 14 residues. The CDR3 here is CAWSVQQINYGYTF. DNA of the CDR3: TGTGCCTGGAGTGTACAACAGATTAACTATGGCTACACCTTC.

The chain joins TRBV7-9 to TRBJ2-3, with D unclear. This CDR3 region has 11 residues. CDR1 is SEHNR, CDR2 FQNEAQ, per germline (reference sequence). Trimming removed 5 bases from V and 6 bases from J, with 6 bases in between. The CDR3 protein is CASSGLDTQYF. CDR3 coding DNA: TGTGCCAGCAGCGGCTTGGATACGCAGTATTTT.

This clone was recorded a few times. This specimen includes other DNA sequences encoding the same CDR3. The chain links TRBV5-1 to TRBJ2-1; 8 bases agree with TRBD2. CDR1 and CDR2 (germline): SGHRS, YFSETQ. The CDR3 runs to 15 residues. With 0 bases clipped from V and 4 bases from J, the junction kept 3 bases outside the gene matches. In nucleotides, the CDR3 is TGCGCCAGCAGCTTGGCGTCGGGAGGGTACAATGAGCAGTTCTTC. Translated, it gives CASSLASGGYNEQFF.

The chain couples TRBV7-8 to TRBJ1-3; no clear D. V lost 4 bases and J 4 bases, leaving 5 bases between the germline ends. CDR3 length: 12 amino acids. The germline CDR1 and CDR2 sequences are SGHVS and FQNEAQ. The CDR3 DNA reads TGTGCCAGCAGCTCCCGAGGAAACACCATATATTTT. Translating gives CASSSRGNTIYF. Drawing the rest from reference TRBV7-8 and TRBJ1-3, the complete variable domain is GAGVSQSPRYKVAKRGQDVALRCDPISGHVSLFWYQQALGQGPEFLTYFQNEAQLDKSGLPSDRFFAERPEGSVSTLKIQRTQQEDSAVYLCASSSRGNTIYFGEGSWLTVV.

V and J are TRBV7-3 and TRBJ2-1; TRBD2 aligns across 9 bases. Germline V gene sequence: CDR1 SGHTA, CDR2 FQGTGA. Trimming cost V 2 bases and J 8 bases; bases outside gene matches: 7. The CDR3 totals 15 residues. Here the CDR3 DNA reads TGTGCCAGCAGCTTATATAGCGGGAGTAGACATGAGCAGTTCTTC. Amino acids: CASSLYSGSRHEQFF.

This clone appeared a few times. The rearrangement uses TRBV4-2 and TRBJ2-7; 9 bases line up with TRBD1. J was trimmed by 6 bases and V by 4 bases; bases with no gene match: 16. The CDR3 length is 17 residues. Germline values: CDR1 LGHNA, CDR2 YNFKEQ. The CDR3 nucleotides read TGTGCCAGCAGCCCGGCTCGCTTAGGGACAGGGATTCCCGAGCAGTACTTC. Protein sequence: CASSPARLGTGIPEQYF.

In nucleotides, the CDR3 is TGTGCCAGCAGCCGGGACTACACAGATACGCAGTATTTT. Amino acid sequence: CASSRDYTDTQYF. The chain recombines TRBV2 with TRBJ2-3; 7 positions match TRBD2. The ends lost 6 bases at V and 2 bases at J; junction bases unmatched: 2. Germline V gene lookup returns CDR1 SNHLY and CDR2 FYNNEI. The CDR3 runs 13 residues.

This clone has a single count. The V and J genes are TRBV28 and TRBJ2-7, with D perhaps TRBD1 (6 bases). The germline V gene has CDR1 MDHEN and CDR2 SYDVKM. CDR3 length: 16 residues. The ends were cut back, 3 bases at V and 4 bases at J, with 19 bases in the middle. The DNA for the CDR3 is TGTGCCAGCAGTTTCCGGGTGGGAAGGGGGAAATACGAGCAGTACTTC. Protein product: CASSFRVGRGKYEQYF.

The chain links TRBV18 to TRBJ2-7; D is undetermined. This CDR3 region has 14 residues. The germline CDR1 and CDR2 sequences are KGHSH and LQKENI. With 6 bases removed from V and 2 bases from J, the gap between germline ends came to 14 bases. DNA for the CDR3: TGTGCCAGCTCTCCCTCCGACGCTCCCTACGAGCAGTACTTC. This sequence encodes CASSPSDAPYEQYF.

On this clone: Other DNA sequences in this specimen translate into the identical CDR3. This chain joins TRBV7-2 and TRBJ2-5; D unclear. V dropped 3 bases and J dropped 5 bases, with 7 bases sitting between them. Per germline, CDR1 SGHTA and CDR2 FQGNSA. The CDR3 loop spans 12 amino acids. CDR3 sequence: CASSFYGETQYF. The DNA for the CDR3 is TGTGCCAGCAGCTTCTACGGGGAGACCCAGTACTTC. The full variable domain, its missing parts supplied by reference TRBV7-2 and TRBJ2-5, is GAGVSQSPSNKVTEKGKDVELRCDPISGHTALYWYRQSLGQGLEFLIYFQGNSAPDKSGLPSDRFSAERTGGSVSTLTIQRTQQEDSAVYLCASSFYGETQYFGPGTRLLVL.

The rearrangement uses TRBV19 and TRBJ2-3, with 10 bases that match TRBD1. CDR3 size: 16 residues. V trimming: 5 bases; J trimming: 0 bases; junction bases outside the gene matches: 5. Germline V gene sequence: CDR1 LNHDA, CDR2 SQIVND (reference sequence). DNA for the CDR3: TGTGCCAGTAGTTCCCGGACAGGGGGTAGCACAGATACGCAGTATTTT. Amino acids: CASSSRTGGSTDTQYF.

CDR3 protein: CASSRDPSGSTQYF. The CDR3 nucleotides read TGTGCCAGTAGTCGGGATCCGTCAGGCTCGACCCAGTACTTC. The chain has TRBV19 and TRBJ2-5; possibly TRBD2 for D (5 bases). Germline-derived CDR1 and CDR2 are LNHDA and SQIVND (reference sequence). The CDR3 totals 14 residues. Trimming pared 5 bases from V and 7 bases from J, leaving 17 bases between. The complete variable domain, with remaining parts taken from reference TRBV19 and TRBJ2-5, reads DGGITQSPKYLFRKEGQNVTLSCEQNLNHDAMYWYRQDPGQGLRLIYYSQIVNDFQKGDIAEGYSVSREKKESFPLTVTSAQKNPTAFYLCASSRDPSGSTQYFGPGTRLLVL.

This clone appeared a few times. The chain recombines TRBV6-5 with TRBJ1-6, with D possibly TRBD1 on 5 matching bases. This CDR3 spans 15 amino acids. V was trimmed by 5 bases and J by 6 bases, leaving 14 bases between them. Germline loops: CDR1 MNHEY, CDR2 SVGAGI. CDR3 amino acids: CASSIPGRTNSPLHF. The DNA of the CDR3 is TGTGCCAGCAGTATCCCGGGACGGACTAATTCACCCCTCCACTTT.

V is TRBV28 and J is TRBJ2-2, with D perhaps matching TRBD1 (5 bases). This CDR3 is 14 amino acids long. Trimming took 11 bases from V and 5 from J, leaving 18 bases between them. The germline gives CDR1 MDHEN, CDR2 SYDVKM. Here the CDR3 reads CAANQGVRTGELFF. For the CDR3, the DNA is TGTGCCGCTAATCAAGGGGTGCGAACCGGGGAGCTGTTTTTT.

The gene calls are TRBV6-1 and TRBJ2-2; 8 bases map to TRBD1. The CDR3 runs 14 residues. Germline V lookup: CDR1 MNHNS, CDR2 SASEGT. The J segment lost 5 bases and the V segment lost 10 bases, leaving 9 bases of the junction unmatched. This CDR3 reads CAIQTGVLTGELFF. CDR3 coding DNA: TGTGCCATTCAGACAGGGGTATTGACCGGGGAGCTGTTTTTT.

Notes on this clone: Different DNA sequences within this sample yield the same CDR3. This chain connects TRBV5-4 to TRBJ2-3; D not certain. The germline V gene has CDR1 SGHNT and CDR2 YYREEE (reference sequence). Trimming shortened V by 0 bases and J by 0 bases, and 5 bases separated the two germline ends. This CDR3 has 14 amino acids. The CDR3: CASSLGSSTDTQYF. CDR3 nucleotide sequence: TGTGCCAGCAGCTTGGGTAGCAGCACAGATACGCAGTATTTT.

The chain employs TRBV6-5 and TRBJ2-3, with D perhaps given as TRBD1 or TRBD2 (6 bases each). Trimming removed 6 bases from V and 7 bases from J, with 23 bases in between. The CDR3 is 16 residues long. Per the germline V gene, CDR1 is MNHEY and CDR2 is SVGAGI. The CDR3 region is CASRYPPGRRGNTQYF. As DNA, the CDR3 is TGTGCCAGCAGGTACCCCCCGGGACGGAGGGGGAATACGCAGTATTTT.

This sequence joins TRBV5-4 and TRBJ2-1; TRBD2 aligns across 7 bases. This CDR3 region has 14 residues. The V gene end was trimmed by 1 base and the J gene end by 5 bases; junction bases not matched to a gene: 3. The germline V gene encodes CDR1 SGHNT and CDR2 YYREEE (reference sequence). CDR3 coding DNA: TGTGCCAGCAGCTTGCCGGGAGGACACAATGAGCAGTTCTTC. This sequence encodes CASSLPGGHNEQFF.

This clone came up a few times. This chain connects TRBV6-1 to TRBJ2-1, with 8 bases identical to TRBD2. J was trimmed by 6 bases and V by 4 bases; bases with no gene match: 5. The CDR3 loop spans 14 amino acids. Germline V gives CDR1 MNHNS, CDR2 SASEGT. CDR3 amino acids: CASSGLAGGNEQFF. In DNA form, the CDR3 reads TGTGCCAGCAGTGGGCTAGCGGGCGGCAATGAGCAGTTCTTC.

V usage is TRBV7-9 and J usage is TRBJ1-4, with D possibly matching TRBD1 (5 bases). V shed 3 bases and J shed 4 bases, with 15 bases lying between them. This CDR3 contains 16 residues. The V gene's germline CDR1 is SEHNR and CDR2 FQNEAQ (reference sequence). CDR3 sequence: CASSLGLAGGNEKLFF. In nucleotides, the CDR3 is TGTGCCAGCAGCTTGGGCCTTGCTGGGGGTAATGAAAAACTGTTTTTT. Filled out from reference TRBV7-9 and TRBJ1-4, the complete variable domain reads DTGVSQNPRHKITKRGQNVTFRCDPISEHNRLYWYRQTLGQGPEFLTYFQNEAQLEKSRLLSDRFSAERPKGSFSTLEIQRTEQGDSAMYLCASSLGLAGGNEKLFFGSGTQLSVL.

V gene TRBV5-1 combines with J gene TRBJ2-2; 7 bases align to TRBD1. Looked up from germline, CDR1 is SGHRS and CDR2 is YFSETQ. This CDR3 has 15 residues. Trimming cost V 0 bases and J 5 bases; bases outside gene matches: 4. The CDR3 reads CASSLGDRETGELFF. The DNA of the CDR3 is TGCGCCAGCAGCTTGGGCGACAGGGAGACCGGGGAGCTGTTTTTT.

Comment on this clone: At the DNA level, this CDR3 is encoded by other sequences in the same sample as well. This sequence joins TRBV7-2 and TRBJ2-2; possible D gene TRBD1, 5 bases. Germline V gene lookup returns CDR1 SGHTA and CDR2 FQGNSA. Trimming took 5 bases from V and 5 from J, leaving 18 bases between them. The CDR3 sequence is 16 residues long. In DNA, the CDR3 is TGTGCCAGCAGCCCTAATGCTGGGGCCGGGACCGGGGAGCTGTTTTTT. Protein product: CASSPNAGAGTGELFF. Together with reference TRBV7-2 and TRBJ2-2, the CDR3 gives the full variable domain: GAGVSQSPSNKVTEKGKDVELRCDPISGHTALYWYRQSLGQGLEFLIYFQGNSAPDKSGLPSDRFSAERTGGSVSTLTIQRTQQEDSAVYLCASSPNAGAGTGELFFGEGSRLTVL.

The CDR3 region is CASSTPGQASYEQYF. The DNA for the CDR3 is TGTGCCAGCAGTACCCCCGGACAGGCCTCCTACGAGCAGTACTTC. J is TRBJ2-7 and V is TRBV28; TRBD1 aligns across 7 bases. Germline V gene lookup returns CDR1 MDHEN and CDR2 SYDVKM. J gave up 0 bases and V 5 bases, and 7 bases lay outside the gene matches. The CDR3 is made up of 15 amino acids.

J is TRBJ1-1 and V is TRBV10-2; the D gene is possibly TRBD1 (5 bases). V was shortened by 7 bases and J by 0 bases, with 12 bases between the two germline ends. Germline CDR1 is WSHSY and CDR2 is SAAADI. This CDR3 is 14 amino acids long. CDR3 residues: CASTKQALNTEAFF. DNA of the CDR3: TGCGCCAGCACCAAACAGGCGCTGAACACTGAAGCTTTCTTT.

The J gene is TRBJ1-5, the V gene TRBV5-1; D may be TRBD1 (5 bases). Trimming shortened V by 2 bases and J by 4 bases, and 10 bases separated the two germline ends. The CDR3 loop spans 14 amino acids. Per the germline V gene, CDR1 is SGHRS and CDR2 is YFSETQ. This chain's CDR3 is CASSLGATNQPQHF. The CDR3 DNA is TGCGCCAGCAGCTTAGGGGCTACGAATCAGCCCCAGCATTTT.

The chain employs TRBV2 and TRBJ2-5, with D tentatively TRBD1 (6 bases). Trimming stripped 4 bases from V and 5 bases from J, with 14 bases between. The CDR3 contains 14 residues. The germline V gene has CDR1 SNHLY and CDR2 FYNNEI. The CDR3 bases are TGTGCCAGCAGTGTCAGATTTGGGGGCGAGACCCAGTACTTC. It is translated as CASSVRFGGETQYF.